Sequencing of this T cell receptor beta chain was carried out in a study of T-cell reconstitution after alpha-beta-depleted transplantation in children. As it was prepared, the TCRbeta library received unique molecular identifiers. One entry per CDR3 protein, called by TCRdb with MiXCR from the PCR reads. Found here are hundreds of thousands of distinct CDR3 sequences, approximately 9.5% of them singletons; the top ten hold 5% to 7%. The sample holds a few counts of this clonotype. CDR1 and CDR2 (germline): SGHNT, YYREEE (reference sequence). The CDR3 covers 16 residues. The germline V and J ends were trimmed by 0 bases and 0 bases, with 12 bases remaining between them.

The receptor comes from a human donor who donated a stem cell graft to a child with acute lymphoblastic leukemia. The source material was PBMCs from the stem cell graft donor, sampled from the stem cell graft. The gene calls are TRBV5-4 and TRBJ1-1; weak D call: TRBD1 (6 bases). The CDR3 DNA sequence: TGTGCCAGCAGCTTGGAAGGGGGGCGTATGAACACTGAAGCTTTCTTT. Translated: CASSLEGGRMNTEAFF.